This section outlines one TCR beta chain sequence together with its context. The data were obtained in a study of cytomegalovirus exposure and HLA in healthy donors. Sequencing was performed with immunoSEQ multiplex PCR; in TCRdb, only in-frame clones are kept and a portion is missing. The sample has around 260,000 clones; roughly 88% are singletons. This CDR3 has 14 residues. Per germline, CDR1 MDHEN and CDR2 SYDVKM. Trimming took 6 bases from V and 4 from J, leaving 16 bases between them. The sample comprised PBMCs. This clonotype was obtained from a woman aged 25 to 39 in good health and CMV-seronegative. This sequence joins TRBV28 and TRBJ2-7; D may be TRBD1 (6 bases). The CDR3 DNA follows: TGTGCCAGCAGCCTACAGGGAGAAGGGTACGAGCAGTACTTC. Translated: CASSLQGEGYEQYF.